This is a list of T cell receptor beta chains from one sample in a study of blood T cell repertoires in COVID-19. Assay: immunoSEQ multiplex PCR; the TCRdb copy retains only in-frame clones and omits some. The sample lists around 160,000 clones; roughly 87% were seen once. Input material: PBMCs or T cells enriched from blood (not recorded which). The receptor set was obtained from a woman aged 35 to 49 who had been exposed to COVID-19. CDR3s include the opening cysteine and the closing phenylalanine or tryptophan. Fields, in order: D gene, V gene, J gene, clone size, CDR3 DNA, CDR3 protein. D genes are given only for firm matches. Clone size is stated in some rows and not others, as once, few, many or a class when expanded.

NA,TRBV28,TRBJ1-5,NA,TGTGCCAGCAATGTAGCCAGGGTTCATCAGCCCCAGCATTTT,CASNVARVHQPQHF
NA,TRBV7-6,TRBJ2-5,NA,TGTGCCAGCAGCTTAGCGCCGAGGGCGAGAGAGACCCAGTACTTC,CASSLAPRARETQYF
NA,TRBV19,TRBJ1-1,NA,TGTGCCAGTAGTTCAGACAGGCGGAACACTGAAGCTTTCTTT,CASSSDRRNTEAFF
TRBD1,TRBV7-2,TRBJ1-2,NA,TGTGCCAGCAGCCAACAACCTACAGGGGCTAACTATGGCTACACCTTC,CASSQQPTGANYGYTF
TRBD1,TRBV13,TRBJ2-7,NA,TGTGCCAGCAGCTTAAGACAGGGAACCCACGAGCAGTACTTC,CASSLRQGTHEQYF
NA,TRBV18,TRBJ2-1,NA,TGTGCCAGCTCACGCCAGGGGTCCTACAATGAGCAGTTCTTC,CASSRQGSYNEQFF
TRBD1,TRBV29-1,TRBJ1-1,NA,TGCAGCGTTGACAAGGGCACAGGGGTAGCTTTCTTT,CSVDKGTGVAFF
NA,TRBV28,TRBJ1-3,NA,TGTGCCAGCAGTTTAGACAGTTATGGAAACACCATATATTTT,CASSLDSYGNTIYF
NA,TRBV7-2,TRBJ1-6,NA,TGTGCCAGCAGCCCGGACTGGACCAACTCACCCCTCCACTTT,CASSPDWTNSPLHF
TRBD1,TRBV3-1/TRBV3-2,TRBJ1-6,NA,TGTGCCAGCAGCCCGTCGGGACAGGGGAACTCACCCCTCCACTTT,CASSPSGQGNSPLHF
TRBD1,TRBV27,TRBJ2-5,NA,TGTGCCAGCAGCCCCCAGACAGGGAACCAAGAGACCCAGTACTTC,CASSPQTGNQETQYF
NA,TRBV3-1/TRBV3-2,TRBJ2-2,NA,TGTGCCAGCAGCCAGCAGTCAGGCATTACCGGGGAGCTGTTTTTT,CASSQQSGITGELFF
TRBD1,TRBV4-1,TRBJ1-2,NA,TGCGCCAGCAGCCAAGGCCTCGGACAGGGAAGAACTAACTATGGCTACACCTTC,CASSQGLGQGRTNYGYTF
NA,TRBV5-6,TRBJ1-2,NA,TGTGCCAGCAGCCTCTTGACAGCAGCCCTAAGGTATGGCTACACCTTC,CASSLLTAALRYGYTF
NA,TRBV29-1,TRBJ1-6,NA,TGCAGCGTTGCGGAGAGGGGAGGTTCACCCCTCCACTTT,CSVAERGGSPLHF
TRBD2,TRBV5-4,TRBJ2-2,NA,TGTGCCAGCAGCCTGCGAAGCGGGAGGGTCACCGGGGAGCTGTTTTTT,CASSLRSGRVTGELFF
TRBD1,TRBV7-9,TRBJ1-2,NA,TGTGCCAGCAGCTTCGGACAGGGAGGCTACACCTTC,CASSFGQGGYTF
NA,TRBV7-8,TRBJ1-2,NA,TGTGCCAGCAGCTTAGGGGCAGGGGCTAACTATGGCTACACCTTC,CASSLGAGANYGYTF
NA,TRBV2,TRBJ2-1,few,TGTGCCAGCAGTGCACTTCCGGGTTCCTCCTACAATGAGCAGTTCTTC,CASSALPGSSYNEQFF
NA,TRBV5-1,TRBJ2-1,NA,TGCGCCAGCAGTTCGGGGGAGATCCACAATGAGCAGTTCTTC,CASSSGEIHNEQFF
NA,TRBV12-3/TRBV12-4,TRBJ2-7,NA,TGTGCCAGCAGTGCGGGCTACGAGCAGTACTTC,CASSAGYEQYF
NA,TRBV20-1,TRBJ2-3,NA,TGCAGTGCTAGTCCAAGTGCGCGCACAGATACGCAGTATTTT,CSASPSARTDTQYF
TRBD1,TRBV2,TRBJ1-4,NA,TGTGCCAGCGTCAGGGGGGATGAAAAACTGTTTTTT,CASVRGDEKLFF
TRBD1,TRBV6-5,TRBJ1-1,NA,TGTGCCAGCAGGACAGGGTTTCTCACTGAAGCTTTCTTT,CASRTGFLTEAFF